Shown below are 9 T cell receptor beta chains from a single sample sequenced in a study of T cells in Graves' hyperthyroidism and ophthalmopathy. TCR beta CDR3 sequences were amplified from RNA transcripts. A first-round RT-PCR of the TCR CDR3 used the HTBI primer set. TCRdb re-derived calls from the multiplex PCR reads in MiXCR, one entry per CDR3 protein. The table includes about 620,000 distinct CDR3 sequences, around 15% detected once. Sequencing used blood. These receptors came from a woman between 25 and 40 years old with Graves' hyperthyroidism.

This clonotype appeared many times. The rearrangement joins TRBV9 to TRBJ2-3; 11 positions match TRBD2. CDR1 SGDLS and CDR2 YYNGEE come from the germline V gene. The CDR3 runs 18 residues. The ends lost 2 bases at V and 5 bases at J; junction bases unmatched: 13. The CDR3 coding sequence is TGTGCCAGCAGCGTGACCGGGACTAGCGGCTCGCCCGGAGATACGCAGTATTTT. This encodes CASSVTGTSGSPGDTQYF.

This clonotype was seen ten or more times. Written as DNA, the CDR3 is TGCAGTGCTAGATCAGGGCTAAGCCAGCCCCAGCATTTT. Translation: CSARSGLSQPQHF. This chain links TRBV20-1 with TRBJ1-5; maybe TRBD1 (5 bases). Germline loops: CDR1 DFQATT, CDR2 SNEGSKA (reference sequence). CDR3 size: 13 residues. Between the trimmed V and J ends, which lost 2 bases and 7 bases, there was a span of 12 bases.

This clonotype occurred many times. CDR3 region: CASGQPQHF. CDR3 in DNA: TGTGCCAGTGGTCAGCCCCAGCATTTT. The chain has TRBV19 and TRBJ1-5; no reliable D call. CDR1 and CDR2 from the germline V gene are LNHDA and SQIVND (reference sequence). Trimming removed 8 bases from V and 6 bases from J, with 2 bases in between. The CDR3 runs to 9 residues.

In its sample, this clonotype was seen many times. The V and J genes are TRBV28 and TRBJ1-3, with TRBD1 identical over 7 bases. V lost 2 bases, J lost 3 bases, and 1 base stayed unmatched. CDR3 size: 14 residues. The germline V gene has CDR1 MDHEN and CDR2 SYDVKM. The CDR3 DNA sequence: TGTGCCAGCAGTTTAGACAGGGTTGGAAACACCATATATTTT. It encodes CASSLDRVGNTIYF. The full variable domain, its missing parts supplied by reference TRBV28 and TRBJ1-3, is DVKVTQSSRYLVKRTGEKVFLECVQDMDHENMFWYRQDPGLGLRLIYFSYDVKMKEKGDIPEGYSVSREKKERFSLILESASTNQTSMYLCASSLDRVGNTIYFGEGSWLTVV.

This clonotype has a count of ten or more. The chain recombines TRBV5-1 with TRBJ2-1; 12 bases line up with TRBD2. Per germline, CDR1 SGHRS and CDR2 YFSETQ. Trimming took 4 bases from V and 10 from J; bases not matched to a gene: 9. This CDR3 spans 15 amino acids. CDR3 residues: CASSVTSGSSGEQFF. The CDR3 coding sequence is TGCGCCAGCAGCGTGACTAGCGGGAGTTCCGGCGAGCAGTTCTTC.

DNA of the CDR3: TGCGCCAGCAGCCCCCCAGCAGGGGAGAGGTCAGATACGCAGTATTTT. It encodes CASSPPAGERSDTQYF. This rearrangement joins TRBV4-1 to TRBJ2-3; D is possibly TRBD1 (6 bases). Germline CDR1 MGHRA, CDR2 YSYEKL. Trimming cost V 4 bases and J 4 bases, with 18 bases left between them. This CDR3 is built from 16 residues.

This clonotype was detected only a few times. At one boundary the junction diverges from the germline segment, which might be a read error. The chain carries TRBV12-3 or TRBV12-4 and TRBJ2-1, with D uncertain. CDR3 length equals 11 residues. The CDR3 DNA follows: TGTGCCAACAGTCCCCTTAATGAGCAGTTCTTC. Translating gives CANSPLNEQFF.

V usage is TRBV4-2 and J usage is TRBJ2-5; no firm D call. The V and J ends lost 4 bases and 2 bases respectively, with 14 bases between them. CDR1 and CDR2 (germline): LGHNA, YNFKEQ. The CDR3 spans 15 residues. The CDR3 reads CASSPLLGSQETQYF. The DNA of the CDR3 is TGTGCCAGCAGCCCCCTATTGGGCAGTCAAGAGACCCAGTACTTC.

The V and J genes are TRBV5-1 and TRBJ2-3; D uncertain. From germline, CDR1 is SGHRS and CDR2 YFSETQ. This CDR3 is built from 16 residues. Trimming cost V 0 bases and J 5 bases, with 16 bases left between them. The CDR3: CASSLDRAIYIDTQYF. CDR3 DNA: TGCGCCAGCAGCTTGGATCGCGCCATCTACATAGATACGCAGTATTTT.